The T cell receptor (delta chain) under discussion was sequenced for a study of γδ T cells in repeated Plasmodium falciparum infection. Gammadelta T cells were flow-sorted from PBMC into Vgamma9/Vdelta2+ and Vdelta2-negative populations for bulk analysis. Both TRG and TRD chains were sequenced from each sorted sample. TCRdb reran clone calling via CATT on the multiplex PCR reads. The repertoire consists of 85,000 to 100,000 delta-chain clones, with over 0.75% occurring once and the leading ten covering roughly 9.9%. The CDR3 runs to 23 residues. CDR1 TSWWSYY and CDR2 QGS come from the germline V gene. V lost 3 bases, J lost 0 bases, and 23 bases stayed unmatched. Regarding this clone: This likely traces to a read error, being one base from a far larger clone. The sample contains more than one DNA sequence encoding this CDR3.

Sequencing was done on a sample of gamma-delta T cells from blood. The chain joins TRDV1 to TRDJ1; 12 bases match TRDD3. The J gene comes from matching the DNA to germline here; TCRdb lacks it. The TCR sequence derives from a pool of human donors (malaria-infected and uninfected, not separated). For the CDR3, the DNA is TGTGCTCTTGGGGAGCTGCGGCATTCCTTTCCTTACTGGGGGATACTTCACACCGATAAACTCATCTTT. Translating gives CALGELRHSFPYWGILHTDKLIF.